This T cell receptor (beta chain) came from a study of PD-L1 blockade in urothelial cancer (dated by TCRdb to between 2016 and 2019). Regarding the complete study: Therapy was started at some point between 2013 and 2015 for all patients, and atezolizumab 1,200 mg was administered intravenously every 3 weeks. About nine tenths of the roughly 29 patients were identified as males with urothelial cancer of bladder origin, and a prior smoking history was reported by 18 of 29 patients. Patients had an ECOG performance status of 0 or 1 and had received between 0 and 3 prior chemotherapy regimens. Blood samples were analyzed at two time points: 3 weeks after treatment start (second dose) and 6 weeks after treatment start. Blood samples yielded a median of roughly 150,000 T cells and around 80,000 unique TCRs, with median clonality 0.080. The study was an exploratory multi-omic analysis of somatic, immune and clinical correlates of response to PD-L1 blockade with atezolizumab in urothelial cancer. Pretreatment tumor samples, along with matched peripheral blood collected serially before and after atezolizumab treatment, underwent TCR sequencing. Durable clinical benefit was defined as progression-free survival longer than 6 months, and TCR features were also tested against progression-free and overall survival. In the same patients, pretreatment tumors underwent whole exome sequencing and RNA sequencing in addition to TCR sequencing. Durable clinical benefit was achieved by nine patients but not by the remaining 20. Pretreatment blood TCR-seq was available for around 29 patients, at least one posttreatment blood collection was obtained for approximately 24 patients, and tumor TCR-seq was available for approximately 24 patients. Results the study describes overall, beyond this receptor: Small sample size (n ≈ 28) and many exploratory analyses mean the results are intended to be hypothesis-generating. Greater expansion of tumor-associated TCR clones in peripheral blood 3 weeks after the start of treatment was observed in patients with durable benefit (n ≈ 20, p = 0.022). Improved progression-free and overall survival was found to be associated with pretreatment peripheral blood TCR clonality below the median.

For this clone: The target of this receptor is not known. Within one base of it there is no much larger clone, and no base qualities were kept.

The intended sense of this specimen's time point label: pretreatment peripheral blood. A total of about 31 patients with locally advanced or metastatic urothelial carcinoma, treated at Memorial Sloan Kettering on a trial protocol, made up the cohort. Peripheral blood mononuclear cells were collected pretreatment and during treatment, at between 1 and 8 total time points per patient. The Qiagen DNeasy Blood extraction kit was used to purify genomic DNA from total PBMCs and tumor samples. PBMCs were collected pretreatment and during treatment, and were isolated and stored as previously described. To estimate absolute template abundance from read counts, synthetic TCR analog templates were spiked into each PCR. TCRbeta CDR3 regions were amplified from genomic DNA with bias-controlled V and J gene primers using the immunoSEQ assay. Sequencing of rearranged TCRbeta segments was performed at approximately 20X coverage. Concerning the study's data processing: Clustering was used to correct sequencing errors, and CDR3s were annotated against IMGT to assign V, D and J genes. Only productive TCRbeta rearrangements were used in downstream analyses, excluding out-of-frame or stop-codon sequences. Clonality was computed as one minus Shannon entropy normalized by the log of the number of unique productive sequences. Clones differing between time points or between blood and tumor were identified by Fisher's exact test with Benjamini-Hochberg correction at adjusted p below 0.01. What TCRdb holds here is the immuneACCESS table cut down to in-frame rearrangements. Part of the clones is not present; checked against another copy, under half of the missing clones reflect an unresolved V gene, and the others are unexplained. V, J and clone size are those of that table, while D and trimming were read from the DNA. The sample table contains 98,000 or so clones; only one count was recorded for roughly 90% of them. The top ten clones comprise 1.5% to 2% of the sample.

V gives up 6 bases and J gives up 4 bases, and the segment between their germline ends measures 18 bases. From the cysteine up to the phenylalanine, the CDR3 has a length of 15 residues. The read is trimmed to its CDR3 DNA, 45 bases read in frame from base 1. CDR1 and CDR2 are read off the germline V gene as MNHEY and SVGAGI. The starting material was PBMCs, obtained around atezolizumab (anti-PD-L1) treatment. This clonotype was sampled from a man between 60 and 70 years old with urothelial cancer. Recombination joined TRBV6-5 with TRBJ1-2; the D gene assignment is ambiguous. The sequence in DNA is TGTGCCAGCAGGGGCATAACACGGGAACCCTATGGCTACACCTTC. The translation is CASRGITREPYGYTF.